The clone carrying this T cell receptor (beta chain) was counted a few times. Its matching antigen is unknown. TCRdb reanalysed the reads using MiXCR and keeps one entry per CDR3 protein. The repertoire includes approximately 260,000 distinct CDR3 sequences, 22% of them detected once, and roughly a fifth sits in the top ten. These data come from a study of T cell repertoires in cytomegalovirus infection. Overall study findings and caveats: Carriers of CMV plus the relevant HLA were identified by cumulative public TCR beta family frequency.

Trimming removed 5 bases from V and 5 bases from J; junction bases left unmatched: 7. The CDR3 has 14 amino acids. The germline V gene encodes CDR1 SGHVS and CDR2 FQNEAQ. The TCR sequence derives from a human donor in good health (CMV status not recorded). Some clones in this sample may be carry-over from other donors' samples. V and J are TRBV7-8 and TRBJ2-7; 9 bases are a match to TRBD1. The sample here was cultured PBMCs, taken from culture after CMV antigen stimulation. The chain's CDR3 is CASSPAGQGNEQYF. The DNA of the CDR3 is TGTGCCAGCAGCCCCGCGGGACAGGGAAACGAGCAGTACTTC.